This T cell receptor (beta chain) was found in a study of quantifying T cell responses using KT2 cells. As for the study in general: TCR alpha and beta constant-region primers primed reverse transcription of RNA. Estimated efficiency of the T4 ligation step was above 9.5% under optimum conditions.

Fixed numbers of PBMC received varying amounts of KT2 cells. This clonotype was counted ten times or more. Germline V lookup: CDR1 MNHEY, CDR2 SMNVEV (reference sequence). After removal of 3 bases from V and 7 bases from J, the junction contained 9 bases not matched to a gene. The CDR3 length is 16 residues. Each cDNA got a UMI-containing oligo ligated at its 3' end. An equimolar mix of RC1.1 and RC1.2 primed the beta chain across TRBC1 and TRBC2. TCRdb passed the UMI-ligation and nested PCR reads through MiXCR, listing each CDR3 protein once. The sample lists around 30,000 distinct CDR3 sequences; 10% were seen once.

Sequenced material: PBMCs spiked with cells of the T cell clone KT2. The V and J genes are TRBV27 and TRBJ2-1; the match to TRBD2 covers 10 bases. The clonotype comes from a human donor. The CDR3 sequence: CASSFLAGGLANEQFF. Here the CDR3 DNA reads TGTGCCAGCAGTTTTTTAGCGGGGGGCCTCGCGAATGAGCAGTTCTTC.